A single T cell receptor beta chain is shown here with its context. Per the study methods: Quantification of nucleated cells was approximated via reference gene primer amplification. The assay was immunoSEQ multiplex PCR, and TCRdb's table has in-frame clones only and misses some. The V and J calls and clone size are taken from that table; D and trimming were inferred from the DNA. The sample has under 300,000 clones, approximately 90% seen once. The CDR3 extends over 19 amino acids. Trimming cost V 0 bases and J 4 bases, with 25 bases left between them. Germline V lookup: CDR1 SGHRS, CDR2 YFSETQ. This entry comes from a study of blood T cell repertoires in COVID-19. Study context: The United States, Italy and Spain supplied acute and convalescent COVID-19 samples. PBMCs, B-cell-depleted T cells, or T cells were the source of the cDNA or gDNA that made up the material.

The receptor comes from a man aged 25-45 years who had recovered from COVID-19. The specimen was peripheral blood. The chain couples TRBV5-1 to TRBJ1-1; D gene uncertain. The CDR3 reads CASSLARREGGIRSTEAFF. Here the CDR3 DNA reads TGCGCCAGCAGCTTGGCCCGGCGCGAGGGTGGAATTCGGAGCACTGAAGCTTTCTTT.